These 7 T cell receptor beta chains share one sample of origin, sequenced in a study of blood T cell repertoires in COVID-19. TCRdb's copy holds only in-frame clones and misses some; the assay was immunoSEQ multiplex PCR. The data show 200,000 to 250,000 clones, 83% seen once. Sample: PBMCs or T cells enriched from blood (not recorded which). The receptor set was obtained from a woman aged 45 to 65 who had been exposed to COVID-19.

The chain has TRBV2 and TRBJ2-7; D remains unclear. Germline V gives CDR1 SNHLY, CDR2 FYNNEI. The CDR3 runs to 13 residues. Trimming pared 3 bases from V and 2 bases from J, leaving 8 bases between. The CDR3 here is CASSEFGPYEQYF. CDR3 DNA: TGTGCCAGCAGTGAGTTTGGCCCCTACGAGCAGTACTTC.

This sequence joins TRBV28 and TRBJ1-1, with D possibly being TRBD1 (6 bases). CDR3 length: 12 residues. The V and J ends lost 5 bases and 10 bases respectively, with 14 bases between them. The V gene's germline CDR1 is MDHEN and CDR2 SYDVKM. The chain's CDR3 is CASSLPGQGAFF. The CDR3, as DNA: TGTGCCAGCAGTCTACCGGGACAAGGAGCTTTCTTT.

In its sample, this clone was seen many times. The chain links TRBV7-2 to TRBJ2-1; 8 bases agree with TRBD2. Germline CDR1 reads SGHTA; CDR2 reads FQGNSA. J was trimmed by 7 bases and V by 6 bases; bases with no gene match: 11. The CDR3 contains 15 residues. CDR3 loop: CASSWTGGVRNEQFF. The DNA for the CDR3 is TGTGCCAGCAGTTGGACCGGGGGGGTTAGGAATGAGCAGTTCTTC.

This clone appeared once. The rearrangement joins TRBV6-2 or TRBV6-3 to TRBJ2-2; D unresolved. The CDR3 loop spans 13 amino acids. CDR1 and CDR2 (germline): MNHEY, SVGEGT. The V gene lost 7 bases and the J gene lost 7 bases, with 13 bases spanning the gap. The CDR3 spells CASTPTYGGELFF. CDR3 bases: TGTGCCAGCACCCCAACCTATGGCGGGGAGCTGTTTTTT.

The J gene is TRBJ1-5, the V gene TRBV19, with D possibly being TRBD1 (6 bases). The germline gives CDR1 LNHDA, CDR2 SQIVND (reference sequence). V dropped 0 bases and J dropped 5 bases, with 11 bases sitting between them. The CDR3 has 15 residues. The CDR3 loop is CASSIDTGWHQPQHF. In DNA, the CDR3 is TGTGCCAGTAGTATAGACACAGGGTGGCATCAGCCCCAGCATTTT.

The rearrangement uses TRBV5-1 and TRBJ1-1; D unclear. The CDR3 has 13 amino acids. Germline V gives CDR1 SGHRS, CDR2 YFSETQ. Trimming took 5 bases from V and 1 from J, leaving 9 bases between them. CDR3 protein: CASRVERNTEAFF. The CDR3 DNA is TGCGCCAGCAGGGTTGAGAGGAACACTGAAGCTTTCTTT.

This chain joins TRBV18 and TRBJ1-5; possibly TRBD1 for D (5 bases). Germline values: CDR1 KGHSH, CDR2 LQKENI. V was trimmed by 3 bases and J by 3 bases, leaving 6 bases between them. This CDR3 spans 13 amino acids. CDR3 sequence reads: CASSPGPNQPQHF. In DNA, the CDR3 is TGTGCCAGCTCACCGGGGCCCAATCAGCCCCAGCATTTT.